This TCR beta chain was captured by sequencing in a study of T cells after yellow fever vaccination. Study findings and constraints: The study re-detected most primary-vaccination clones after the booster (96% CD4, roughly 88% CD8).

This clonotype was seen more than once but under ten times. Its specificity is unknown. The CDR3 totals 12 residues. Germline CDR1 and CDR2: LNHDA and SQIVND (reference sequence). V was cut by 6 bases and J by 10 bases, with 12 bases left in between. TCRdb analysed the 5' RACE reads with MiXCR anew, one entry per CDR3 protein. The sample has some 600,000 distinct CDR3 sequences, less than 20% seen once. Sequenced material: PBMCs, taken 5 days after the first yellow fever vaccination. The rearrangement links TRBV19 to TRBJ1-4; D unclear. This TCR was sampled from a man between 18 and 35 years old who received the YFV17D yellow fever vaccine. DNA for the CDR3: TGTGCCAGTAGACCACTGGATGGAAAACTGTTTTTT. Its protein product is CASRPLDGKLFF.